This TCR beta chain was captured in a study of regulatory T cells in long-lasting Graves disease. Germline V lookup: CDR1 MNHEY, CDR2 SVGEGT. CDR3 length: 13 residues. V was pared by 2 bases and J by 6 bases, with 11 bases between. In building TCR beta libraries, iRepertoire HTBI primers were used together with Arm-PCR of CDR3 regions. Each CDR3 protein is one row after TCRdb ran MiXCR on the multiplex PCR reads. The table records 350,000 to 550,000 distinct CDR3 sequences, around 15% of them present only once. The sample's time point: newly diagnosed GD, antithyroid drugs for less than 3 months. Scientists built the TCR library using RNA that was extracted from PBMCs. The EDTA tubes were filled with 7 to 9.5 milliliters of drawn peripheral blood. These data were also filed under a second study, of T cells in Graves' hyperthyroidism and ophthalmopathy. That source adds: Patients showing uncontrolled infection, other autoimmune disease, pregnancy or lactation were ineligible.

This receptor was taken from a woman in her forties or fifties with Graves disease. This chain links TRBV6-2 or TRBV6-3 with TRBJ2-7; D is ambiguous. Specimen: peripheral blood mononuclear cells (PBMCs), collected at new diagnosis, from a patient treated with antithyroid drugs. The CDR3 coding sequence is TGTGCCAGCAGTTACCAGCGTTCTTTCGAGCAGTACTTC. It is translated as CASSYQRSFEQYF.